This entry features one TCR beta chain sequence. V shed 10 bases and J shed 0 bases, with 10 bases lying between them. This CDR3 contains 13 residues. The germline V gene has CDR1 SEHNR and CDR2 FQNEAQ (reference sequence). In the original analysis: Amplifying reference gene primers gave estimates of nucleated cell counts. Assay used: immunoSEQ multiplex PCR; TCRdb lists only in-frame clones, some missing. That table gives V, J and clone size, and the DNA gave D and trimming. The table shows 150,000 or so clones, with 80% to 90% occurring only once. The data are from a study of blood T cell repertoires in COVID-19. Whole-study context: PBMCs, B-cell-depleted T cells, or T cells were the source of the cDNA or gDNA that made up the material.

The TCR sequence derives from a man aged 55 to 69 with COVID-19, enrolled during active disease. Sequencing was done on a sample of peripheral blood. The V and J genes are TRBV7-9 and TRBJ1-3; no clear D. The CDR3 is CATRLNSGNTIYF. CDR3 bases: TGTGCCACCAGACTGAACTCTGGAAACACCATATATTTT.